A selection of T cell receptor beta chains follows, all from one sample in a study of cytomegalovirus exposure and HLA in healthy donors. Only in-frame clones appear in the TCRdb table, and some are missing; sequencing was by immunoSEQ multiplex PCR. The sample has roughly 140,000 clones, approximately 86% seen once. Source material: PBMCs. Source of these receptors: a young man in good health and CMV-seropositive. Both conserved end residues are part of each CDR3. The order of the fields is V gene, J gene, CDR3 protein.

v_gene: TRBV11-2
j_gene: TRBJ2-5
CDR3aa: CASREGLYQETQYF

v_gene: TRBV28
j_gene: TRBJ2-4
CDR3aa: CASRSGTTVLAKNIQYF

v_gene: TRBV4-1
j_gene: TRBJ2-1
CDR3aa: CASSQGALGLAGNNEQFF

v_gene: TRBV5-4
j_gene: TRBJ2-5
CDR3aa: CASSLKPDNQETQYF

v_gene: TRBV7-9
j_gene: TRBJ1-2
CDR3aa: CASSLASGQGGYGYTF

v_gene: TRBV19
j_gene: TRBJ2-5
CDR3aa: CASRGDQETQYF

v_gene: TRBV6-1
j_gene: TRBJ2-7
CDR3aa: CASSESYEQYF

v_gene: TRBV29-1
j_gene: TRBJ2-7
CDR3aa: CSVLLASYEQYF

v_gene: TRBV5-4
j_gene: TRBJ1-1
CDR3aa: CASSLNSGLTEAFF

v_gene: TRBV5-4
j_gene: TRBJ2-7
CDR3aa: CASSLDAGDSYEQYF

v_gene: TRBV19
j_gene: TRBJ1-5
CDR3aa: CASSIAAPGTGGNNQPQHF

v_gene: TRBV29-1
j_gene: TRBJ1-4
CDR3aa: CSAGQGGFVTNEKLFF

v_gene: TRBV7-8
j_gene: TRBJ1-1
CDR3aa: CASSSESAPLNTEAFF

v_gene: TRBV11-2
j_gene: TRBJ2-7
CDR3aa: CASSIGTGSYEQYF

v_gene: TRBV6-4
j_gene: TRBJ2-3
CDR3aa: CARPRRGTDTQYF

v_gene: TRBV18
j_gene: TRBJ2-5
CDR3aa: CASSPPGQGVETQYF

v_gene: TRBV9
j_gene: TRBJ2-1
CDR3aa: CASSVLADSPYNEQFF

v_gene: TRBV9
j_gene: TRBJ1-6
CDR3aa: CASSATVSYNSPLHF

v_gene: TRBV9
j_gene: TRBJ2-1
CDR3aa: CASSPYGQGGNNEQFF

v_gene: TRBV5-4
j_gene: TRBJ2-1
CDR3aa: CASSLQGRHEQFF

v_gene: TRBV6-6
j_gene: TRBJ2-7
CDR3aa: CASSQGGLSYEQYF

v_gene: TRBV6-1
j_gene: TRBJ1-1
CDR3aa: CASSEALIGQGEAFF

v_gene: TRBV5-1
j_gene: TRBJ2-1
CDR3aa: CASRTNTGDYNEQFF

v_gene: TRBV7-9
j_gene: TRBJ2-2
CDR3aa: CASSLRGQKANTGELFF

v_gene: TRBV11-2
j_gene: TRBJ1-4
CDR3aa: CASSRLRGQLNEKLFF

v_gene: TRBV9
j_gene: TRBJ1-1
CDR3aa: CASSVDGNTEAFF

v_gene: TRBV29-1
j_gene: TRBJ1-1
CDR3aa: CSVEETGTEAFF

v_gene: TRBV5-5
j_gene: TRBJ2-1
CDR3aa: CASSLVQGNEQFF

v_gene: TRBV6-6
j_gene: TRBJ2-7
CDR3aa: CASSYTVQAYEQYF

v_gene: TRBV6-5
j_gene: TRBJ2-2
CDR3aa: CASSLRGSTGELFF

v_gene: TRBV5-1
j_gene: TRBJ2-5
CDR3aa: CASSPGQGLGTQYF

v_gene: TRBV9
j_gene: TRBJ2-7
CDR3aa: CASSGGTGGYEQYF

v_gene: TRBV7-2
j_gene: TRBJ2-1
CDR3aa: CASSLRLAGDNEQFF

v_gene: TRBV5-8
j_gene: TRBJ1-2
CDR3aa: CASSFFGQGEDGYTF

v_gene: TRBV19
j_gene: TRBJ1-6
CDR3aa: CASKLTGVGSPLHF

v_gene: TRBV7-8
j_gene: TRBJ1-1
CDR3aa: CASSQSQGMNTEAFF

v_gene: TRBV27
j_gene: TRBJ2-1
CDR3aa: CASIRAGGRYNEQFF

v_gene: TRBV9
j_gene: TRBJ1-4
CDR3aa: CASSVVEGANEKLFF

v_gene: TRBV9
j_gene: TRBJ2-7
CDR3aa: CASSANQYEQYF

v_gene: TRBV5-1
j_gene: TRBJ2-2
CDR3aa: CASSLGQLNTGELFF

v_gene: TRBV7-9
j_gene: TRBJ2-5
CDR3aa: CASSLGARETQYF

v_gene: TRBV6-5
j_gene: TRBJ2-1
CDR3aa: CASSRTTYNEQFF

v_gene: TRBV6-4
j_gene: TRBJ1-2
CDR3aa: CASSDSNSGKNYGYTF

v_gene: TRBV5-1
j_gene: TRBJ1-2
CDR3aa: CASSLGRQNYGYTF

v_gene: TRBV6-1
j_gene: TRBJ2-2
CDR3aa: CASGGAGELFF

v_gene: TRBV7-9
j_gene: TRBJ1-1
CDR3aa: CASSTTTGPPGSTEAFF

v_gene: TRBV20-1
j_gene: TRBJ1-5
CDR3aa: CSARVGGPQHF

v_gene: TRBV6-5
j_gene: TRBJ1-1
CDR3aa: CASSYLGIHTEAFF

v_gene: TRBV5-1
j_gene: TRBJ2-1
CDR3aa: CASSPQGTSYNEQFF

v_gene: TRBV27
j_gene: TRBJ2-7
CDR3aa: CASSSSPGTGAYEQYF